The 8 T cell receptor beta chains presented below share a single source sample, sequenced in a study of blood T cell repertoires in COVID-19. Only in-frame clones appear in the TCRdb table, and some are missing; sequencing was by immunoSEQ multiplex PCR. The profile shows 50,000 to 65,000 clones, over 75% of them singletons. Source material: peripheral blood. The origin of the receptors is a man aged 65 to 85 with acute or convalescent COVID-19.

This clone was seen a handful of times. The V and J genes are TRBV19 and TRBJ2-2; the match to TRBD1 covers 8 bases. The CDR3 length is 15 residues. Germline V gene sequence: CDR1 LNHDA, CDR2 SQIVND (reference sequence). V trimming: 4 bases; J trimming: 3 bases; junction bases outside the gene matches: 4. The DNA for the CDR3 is TGTGCCAGTAGTAGGACAGGGATATACACCGGGGAGCTGTTTTTT. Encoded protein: CASSRTGIYTGELFF.

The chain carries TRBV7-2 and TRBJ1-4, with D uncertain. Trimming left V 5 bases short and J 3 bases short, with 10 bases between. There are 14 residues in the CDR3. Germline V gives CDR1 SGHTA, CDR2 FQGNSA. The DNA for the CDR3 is TGTGCCAGCAGCGTGGAGTTCTCTAATGAAAAACTGTTTTTT. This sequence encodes CASSVEFSNEKLFF.

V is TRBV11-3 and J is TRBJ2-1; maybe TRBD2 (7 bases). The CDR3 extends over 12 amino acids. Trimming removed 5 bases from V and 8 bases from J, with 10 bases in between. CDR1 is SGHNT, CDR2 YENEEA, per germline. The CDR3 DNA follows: TGTGCCAGCAGCCTAGGGGGGGATGAGCAGTTCTTC. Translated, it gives CASSLGGDEQFF.

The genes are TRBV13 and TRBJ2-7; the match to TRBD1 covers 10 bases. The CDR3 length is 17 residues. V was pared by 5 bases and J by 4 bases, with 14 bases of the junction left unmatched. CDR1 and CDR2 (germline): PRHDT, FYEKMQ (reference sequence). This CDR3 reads CASSPGLPGQGSYEQYF. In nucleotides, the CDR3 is TGTGCCAGCAGCCCGGGATTACCGGGACAGGGGTCATACGAGCAGTACTTC.

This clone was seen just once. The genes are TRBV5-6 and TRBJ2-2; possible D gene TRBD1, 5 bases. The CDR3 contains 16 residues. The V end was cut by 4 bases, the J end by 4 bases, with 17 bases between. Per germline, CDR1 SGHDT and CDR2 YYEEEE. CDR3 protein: CASSVYQGLSTGELFF. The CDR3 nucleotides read TGTGCCAGCAGCGTTTACCAGGGTCTTTCCACCGGGGAGCTGTTTTTT.

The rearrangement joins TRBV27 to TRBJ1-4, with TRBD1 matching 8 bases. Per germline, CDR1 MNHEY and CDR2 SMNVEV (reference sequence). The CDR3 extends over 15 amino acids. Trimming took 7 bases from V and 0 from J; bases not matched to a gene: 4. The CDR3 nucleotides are TGTGCCAGCAAGGACAGGGTTGCAACTAATGAAAAACTGTTTTTT. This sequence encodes CASKDRVATNEKLFF.

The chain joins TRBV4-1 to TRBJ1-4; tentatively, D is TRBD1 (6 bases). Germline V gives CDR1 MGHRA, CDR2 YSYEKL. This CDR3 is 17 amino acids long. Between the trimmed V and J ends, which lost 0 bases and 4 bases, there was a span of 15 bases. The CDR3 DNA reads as TGCGCCAGCAGCCAAGATATCGGGGGGCCCCGTAATGAAAAACTGTTTTTT. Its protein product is CASSQDIGGPRNEKLFF.

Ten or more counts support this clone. CDR3 in DNA: TGTGCCAGTACCCTAGTGTTCTCCGGGGAGCTGTTTTTT. Translated: CASTLVFSGELFF. The rearrangement joins TRBV19 to TRBJ2-2; D gene uncertain. This CDR3 contains 13 residues. CDR1 and CDR2 (germline): LNHDA, SQIVND (reference sequence). Trimming cost V 7 bases and J 6 bases, with 12 bases left between them.